This T cell receptor beta chain was obtained from a study of blood T cell repertoires in COVID-19. Across the whole study: The study drew acute and convalescent COVID-19 samples from the United States, Italy and Spain. The cDNA or gDNA used as material had been derived from T cells, B-cell-depleted T cells, or PBMCs.

Authors' processing steps: Counts of nucleated cells, estimated from reference gene primer amplification, were obtained. Sequencing was performed with immunoSEQ multiplex PCR; in TCRdb, only in-frame clones are kept and a portion is missing. The V and J calls and clone size are taken from that table; D and trimming were inferred from the DNA. The data contain about 150,000 clones, 76% of them singletons. The ends were cut back, 2 bases at V and 1 base at J, with 16 bases in the middle. The germline CDR1 and CDR2 sequences are SGHVS and FNYEAQ. This CDR3 has 17 amino acids. This TCR derives from an elderly woman with acute or convalescent COVID-19. The sample consisted of peripheral blood. The V call is TRBV7-6, the J call TRBJ2-3; the D gene is possibly TRBD2 (6 bases). The CDR3 sequence is CASSLKGLGLGTDTQYF. The DNA for the CDR3 is TGTGCCAGCAGCTTAAAAGGTTTGGGACTTGGCACAGATACGCAGTATTTT.